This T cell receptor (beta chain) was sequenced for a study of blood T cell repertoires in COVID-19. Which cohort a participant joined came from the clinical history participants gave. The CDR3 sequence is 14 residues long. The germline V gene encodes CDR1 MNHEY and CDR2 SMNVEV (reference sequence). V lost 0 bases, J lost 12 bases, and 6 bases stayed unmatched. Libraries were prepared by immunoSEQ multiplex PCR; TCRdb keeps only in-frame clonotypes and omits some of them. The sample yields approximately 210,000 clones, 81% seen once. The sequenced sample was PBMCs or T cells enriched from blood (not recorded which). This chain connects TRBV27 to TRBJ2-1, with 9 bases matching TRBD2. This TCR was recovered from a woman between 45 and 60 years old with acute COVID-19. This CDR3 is CASSLSPRGGWQFF. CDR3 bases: TGTGCCAGCAGTTTATCGCCGCGGGGGGGCTGGCAGTTCTTC.